A selection of T cell receptor beta chains follows, all from one sample in a study of blood T cell repertoires in COVID-19. This table comes from immunoSEQ multiplex PCR, and its TCRdb copy is limited to in-frame clones, with some not included. The repertoire holds around 47,000 clones, with under 85% as singletons. Sequenced: peripheral blood. The receptors were sampled from a man between 65 and 85 years old with active COVID-19. The conserved cysteine and the conserved F or W are not part of the CDR3 here. Fields, in order: V gene, J gene, CDR3 protein.

TRBV20-1,TRBJ2-7,SASKAVYEQY
TRBV5-1,TRBJ2-1,ASSTGQGGNEQF
TRBV18,TRBJ1-1,ASSLGTVEAF
TRBV5-1,TRBJ2-1,ASSIPGLAGDEQF
TRBV9,TRBJ2-1,ASSVGTSGFNEQF
TRBV5-1,TRBJ1-1,ASRTDRGGFEAF
TRBV5-4,TRBJ1-3,ASSQARGSGNTIY
TRBV12-5,TRBJ1-2,ASGLVIVSLGYT
TRBV5-1,TRBJ1-3,ASSLVGNMALGNTIY
TRBV5-8,TRBJ1-2,ASSLGGGLNYGYT
TRBV5-1,TRBJ2-2,ASSRAGVSTGELF
TRBV11-3,TRBJ1-6,ASSPSRDSPLH
TRBV24-1,TRBJ2-2,AISAGGPGELF
TRBV18,TRBJ1-1,ASSPYEGDEAF
TRBV30,TRBJ2-2,AWAFVSGRVAGGPLAGELF
TRBV28,TRBJ1-1,ASSRDYGNTEAF
TRBV4-1,TRBJ1-2,ASIPGWGDNGYT
TRBV5-1,TRBJ2-2,ASSFGQATGELF
TRBV6-2/TRBV6-3,TRBJ2-3,ASSYPLDRGDTDTQY
TRBV6-6,TRBJ1-1,ASSLGDFQRAEAF
TRBV10-1,TRBJ2-7,ASSGDTPYEQY
TRBV12-3/TRBV12-4,TRBJ1-2,ASSLAPNIGYT
TRBV21-1,TRBJ2-7,ASTSGTGGADEQY
TRBV7-3,TRBJ1-6,ASSLSSGNSPLH
TRBV5-4,TRBJ2-3,ASSRPNPMTSGEAVDTQY
TRBV7-9,TRBJ2-7,ASSLAQGYEQY
TRBV5-1,TRBJ2-1,ASSQSGDPGGEQF
TRBV19,TRBJ1-6,ASSWTGVTGSPLH
TRBV12-3/TRBV12-4,TRBJ1-2,ASTQHRYGYT
TRBV2,TRBJ2-7,ASSALYEQY
TRBV11-2,TRBJ2-7,ASSEGQGADEQY
TRBV3-1/TRBV3-2,TRBJ1-2,ASSQDSTGRANYGYT
TRBV19,TRBJ1-3,ASKSRGLGNTIY
TRBV7-2,TRBJ2-1,ASSLELAGAVNEQF
TRBV5-1,TRBJ2-3,ASSPQASSDTQY
TRBV11-1,TRBJ2-3,ASSLVRERADTQY
TRBV5-6,TRBJ1-4,ASSLVGRRNEKLF
TRBV5-1,TRBJ1-3,ASSLAATGSRNTIY
TRBV4-3,TRBJ2-5,ASSQDSRDQETQY
TRBV7-2,TRBJ1-6,ASSLAEAANNSPLH
TRBV6-2/TRBV6-3,TRBJ1-6,ASSQPGQNYPPSSPLH
TRBV4-3,TRBJ2-1,ASSQQGRVNEQF
TRBV5-4,TRBJ1-3,ASSLQLTGLSGNTIY
TRBV6-4,TRBJ2-2,ASSDSTGGRTGELF
TRBV27,TRBJ1-4,ASSRRTGGAEKLF
TRBV19,TRBJ1-4,ASSIGARMVNEKLF
TRBV6-4,TRBJ1-5,ASSESINQPQH